The present TCR beta chain was sequenced within a study of T cell responses to AZD1222 COVID-19 vaccine. Regarding the study as a whole: Just a handful of AZD1222 recipients were seropositive at baseline. Researchers took repertoire samples only after the peak T cell response had come. Spike-wide vaccine-associated CD4 TCRs dominated at 160-218 and 743-854.

This CDR3 is built from 19 residues. A word on this clone: Its specificity is not known.

Assay: immunoSEQ multiplex PCR; the TCRdb copy retains only in-frame clones and omits some. The table includes 130,000 to 150,000 clones, around 93% detected once. This receptor was identified in an adult in good health. The genes are TRBV21-1 and TRBJ2-7; the table's D call, TRBD2, has no DNA check behind it. TRBV21-1 corresponds to a pseudogene. The input for sequencing was peripheral blood, taken on day 0 of AZD1222 vaccination. CDR3 coding DNA: TGTGCCAGCAGCAAAGCGCGGCTAGCGGGGGGTCTCCGGTTATTCGAGCAGTACTTC. Residues: CASSKARLAGGLRLFEQYF.